The rows below give T cell receptor beta chains drawn from one sample of a study of cytomegalovirus exposure and HLA in healthy donors. Profiled with immunoSEQ multiplex PCR; TCRdb holds only in-frame clones, not every one. The data hold approximately 140,000 clones, with roughly 74% observed a single time. Sequenced sample: PBMCs. The receptor set was obtained from a woman aged 40 to 50 in good health and CMV-seropositive. CDR3s include the opening cysteine and the closing phenylalanine or tryptophan. D genes are given only for firm matches. Some rows mark clone size as missing; the rest say once, few, many or name a class of expanded clone.

.	TRBD1	TRBV4-1	TRBJ1-4	CASSQGQGANEKLFF	TGCGCCAGCAGCCAAGGACAGGGCGCTAATGAAAAACTGTTTTTT
few	TRBD1	TRBV2	TRBJ1-5	CASSERTGEGFQPQHF	TGTGCCAGCAGTGAGAGGACAGGGGAGGGTTTCCAGCCCCAGCATTTT
once	.	TRBV18	TRBJ2-5	CASSPGQQETQYF	TGTGCCAGCTCACCTGGACAGCAAGAGACCCAGTACTTC
few	TRBD1	TRBV4-1	TRBJ1-1	CASSQDYRGRTEAFF	TGCGCCAGCAGCCAAGATTATAGGGGGCGAACTGAAGCTTTCTTT
.	TRBD1	TRBV7-9	TRBJ2-6	CASSPGTGGAGANVLTF	TGTGCCAGCAGCCCCGGGACAGGGGGCGCTGGGGCCAACGTCCTGACTTTC
.	.	TRBV7-2	TRBJ2-5	CASSLVSSVSRETQYF	TGTGCCAGCAGCTTAGTATCTAGCGTCTCAAGGGAGACCCAGTACTTC
.	TRBD1	TRBV19	TRBJ1-2	CASSGTGVYGYTF	TGTGCCAGTAGCGGCACAGGGGTTTATGGCTACACCTTC
.	.	TRBV30	TRBJ1-1	CAWSVQRGTMNTEAFF	TGTGCCTGGAGTGTACAGCGGGGTACCATGAACACTGAAGCTTTCTTT
few	.	TRBV11-3	TRBJ2-7	CASSLGGDSYEQYF	TGTGCCAGCAGCTTAGGCGGGGACTCCTACGAGCAGTACTTC
.	TRBD2	TRBV10-1	TRBJ2-2	CASSDGGRGSGELFF	TGCGCCAGCAGTGATGGCGGGAGAGGGTCCGGGGAGCTGTTTTTT
.	.	TRBV5-4	TRBJ2-1	CASSSGRAGQLREQFF	TGTGCCAGCAGCTCGGGACGAGCGGGACAACTGAGGGAGCAGTTCTTC
.	.	TRBV6-6	TRBJ2-1	CASSPSGPSYNEQFF	TGTGCCAGCAGCCCCAGCGGACCCTCCTACAATGAGCAGTTCTTC
.	.	TRBV11-2	TRBJ2-3	CASSSDPFARGAADTQYF	TGTGCCAGCAGCTCAGACCCCTTCGCCAGGGGCGCGGCAGATACGCAGTATTTT